This record looks at one T cell receptor (beta chain) sequence and its context. Its antigen is still unknown. This record comes from a study of T cells in Graves' hyperthyroidism and ophthalmopathy. Study-wide background: Initial diagnosis, before any treatment, was when peripheral blood was collected. General study findings and limits: Appearing also in blood were most of the thyroid clonotypes expanded above 0.001.

Amplification targeted TCR beta CDR3 regions from RNA transcripts. An initial round of RT-PCR targeting the TCR CDR3 relied on the HTBI primer set. TCRdb recomputed calls from the multiplex PCR reads with MiXCR, one row per CDR3 protein. The table includes about 840,000 distinct CDR3 sequences, about two fifths detected once. When ophthalmopathy did not progress within 18 months, Graves' hyperthyroidism was considered stable. Fresh peripheral blood, approximately 10 ml, yielded the PBMCs. V was shortened by 6 bases and J by 1 base, with 15 bases between the two germline ends. Germline CDR1 is SNHLY and CDR2 is FYNNEI. The CDR3 length is 15 residues.

The source material was blood. This TCR derives from a man between 18 and 35 years old with Graves' hyperthyroidism. V usage is TRBV2 and J usage is TRBJ2-5; D remains ambiguous. CDR3 in DNA: TGTGCCAGCAGCGCCCAGACCCTTTTCCAAGAGACCCAGTACTTC. Amino acids: CASSAQTLFQETQYF.